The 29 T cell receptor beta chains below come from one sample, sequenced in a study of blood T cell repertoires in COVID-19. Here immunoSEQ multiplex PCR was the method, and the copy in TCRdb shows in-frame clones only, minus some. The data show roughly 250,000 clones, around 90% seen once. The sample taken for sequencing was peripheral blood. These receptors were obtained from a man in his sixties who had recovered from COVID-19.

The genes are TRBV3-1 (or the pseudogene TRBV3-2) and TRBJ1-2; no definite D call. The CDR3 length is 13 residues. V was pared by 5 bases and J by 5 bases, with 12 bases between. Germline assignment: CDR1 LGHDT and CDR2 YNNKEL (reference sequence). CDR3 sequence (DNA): TGTGCCAGCAGCACCGGGTTCTTTTATGGCTACACCTTC. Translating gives CASSTGFFYGYTF.

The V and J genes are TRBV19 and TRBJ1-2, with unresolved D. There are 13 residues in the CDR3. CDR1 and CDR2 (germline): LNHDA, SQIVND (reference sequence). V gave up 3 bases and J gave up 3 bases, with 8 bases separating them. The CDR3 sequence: CASSIAGYYGYTF. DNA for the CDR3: TGTGCCAGTAGTATTGCGGGATACTATGGCTACACCTTC.

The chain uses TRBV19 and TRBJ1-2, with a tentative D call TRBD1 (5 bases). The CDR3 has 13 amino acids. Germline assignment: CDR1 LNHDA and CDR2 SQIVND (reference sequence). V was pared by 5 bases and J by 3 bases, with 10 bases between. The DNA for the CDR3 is TGTGCCAGTAGTCCCAGGGTTGACTATGGCTACACCTTC. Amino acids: CASSPRVDYGYTF.

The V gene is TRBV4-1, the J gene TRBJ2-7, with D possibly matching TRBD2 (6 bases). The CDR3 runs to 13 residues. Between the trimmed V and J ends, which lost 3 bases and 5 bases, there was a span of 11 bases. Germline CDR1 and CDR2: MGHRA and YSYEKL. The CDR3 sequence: CASSHAGINEQYF. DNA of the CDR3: TGCGCCAGCAGCCACGCGGGAATCAACGAGCAGTACTTC.

This CDR3 is CATSDFRDYNTGELFF. As DNA, the CDR3 is TGTGCCACCAGTGATTTTAGGGACTATAACACCGGGGAGCTGTTTTTT. The rearrangement joins TRBV24-1 to TRBJ2-2; 7 nucleotides match TRBD2. In germline, CDR1 is KGHDR, CDR2 SFDVKD. The CDR3 spans 16 residues. Trimming cost V 1 base and J 2 bases; bases outside gene matches: 3.

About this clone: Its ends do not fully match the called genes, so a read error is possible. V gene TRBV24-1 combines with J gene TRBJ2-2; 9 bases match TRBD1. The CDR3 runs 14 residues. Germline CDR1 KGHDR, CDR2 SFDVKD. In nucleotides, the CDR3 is TGTGCGACCAGGGACAGGGACTACACCGGGGAGCTGTTTTTT. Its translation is CATRDRDYTGELFF.

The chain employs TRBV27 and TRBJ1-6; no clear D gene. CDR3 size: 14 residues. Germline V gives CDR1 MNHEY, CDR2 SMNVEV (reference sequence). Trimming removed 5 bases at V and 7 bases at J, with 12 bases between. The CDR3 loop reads CASSIITGNSPLHF. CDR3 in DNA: TGTGCCAGCAGTATCATTACCGGGAATTCACCCCTCCACTTT.

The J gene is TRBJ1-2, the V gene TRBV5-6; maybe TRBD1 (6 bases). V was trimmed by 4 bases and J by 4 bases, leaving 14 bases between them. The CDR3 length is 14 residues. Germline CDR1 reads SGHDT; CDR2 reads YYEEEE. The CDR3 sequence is CASSLDRDIYGYTF. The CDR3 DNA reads TGTGCCAGCAGCCTAGACCGGGACATCTATGGCTACACCTTC.

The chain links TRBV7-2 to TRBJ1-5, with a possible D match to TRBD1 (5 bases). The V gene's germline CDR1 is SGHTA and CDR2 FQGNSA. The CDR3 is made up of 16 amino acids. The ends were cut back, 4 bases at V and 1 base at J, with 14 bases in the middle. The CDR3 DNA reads TGTGCCAGCAGCTGGGGTGGCCAGGGCAGCAATCAGCCCCAGCATTTT. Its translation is CASSWGGQGSNQPQHF. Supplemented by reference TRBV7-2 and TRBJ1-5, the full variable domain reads GAGVSQSPSNKVTEKGKDVELRCDPISGHTALYWYRQSLGQGLEFLIYFQGNSAPDKSGLPSDRFSAERTGGSVSTLTIQRTQQEDSAVYLCASSWGGQGSNQPQHFGDGTRLSIL.

The CDR3 region has the DNA TGTGCCAGCAGCTTCGACAGCGCGCTCTATGGCTACACCTTC. Translated: CASSFDSALYGYTF. The chain combines TRBV7-2 with TRBJ1-2, with D possibly matching TRBD1 (5 bases). Germline V lookup: CDR1 SGHTA, CDR2 FQGNSA. The CDR3 covers 14 residues. V was clipped by 3 bases and J by 4 bases, with 12 bases between them.

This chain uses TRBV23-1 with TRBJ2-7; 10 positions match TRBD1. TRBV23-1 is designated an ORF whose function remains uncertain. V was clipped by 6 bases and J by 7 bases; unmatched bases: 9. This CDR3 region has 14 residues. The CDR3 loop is CASSHLDRGLEQYF. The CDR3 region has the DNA TGCGCCAGCAGCCACCTCGACAGGGGGCTAGAGCAGTACTTC.

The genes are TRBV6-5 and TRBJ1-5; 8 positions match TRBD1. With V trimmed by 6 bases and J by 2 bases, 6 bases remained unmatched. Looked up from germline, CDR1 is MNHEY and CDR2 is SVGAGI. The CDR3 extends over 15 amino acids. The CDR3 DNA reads TGTGCCAGCAGCCTGACAGGGGTTGGCAATCAGCCCCAGCATTTT. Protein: CASSLTGVGNQPQHF.

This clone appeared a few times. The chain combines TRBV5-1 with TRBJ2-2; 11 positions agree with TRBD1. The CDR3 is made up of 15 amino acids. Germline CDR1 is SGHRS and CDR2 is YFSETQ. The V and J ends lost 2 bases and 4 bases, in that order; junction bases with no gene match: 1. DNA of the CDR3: TGCGCCAGCAGCTTCGGGACAGGGGGCACCGGGGAGCTGTTTTTT. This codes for CASSFGTGGTGELFF. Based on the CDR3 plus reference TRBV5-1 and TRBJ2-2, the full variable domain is KAGVTQTPRYLIKTRGQQVTLSCSPISGHRSVSWYQQTPGQGLQFLFEYFSETQRNKGNFPGRFSGRQFSNSRSEMNVSTLELGDSALYLCASSFGTGGTGELFFGEGSRLTVL.

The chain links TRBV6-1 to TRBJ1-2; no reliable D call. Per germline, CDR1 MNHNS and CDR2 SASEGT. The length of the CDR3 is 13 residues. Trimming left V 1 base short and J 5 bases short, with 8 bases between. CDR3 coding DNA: TGTGCCAGCAGTGAAGTGTCGGTTTATGGCTACACCTTC. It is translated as CASSEVSVYGYTF.

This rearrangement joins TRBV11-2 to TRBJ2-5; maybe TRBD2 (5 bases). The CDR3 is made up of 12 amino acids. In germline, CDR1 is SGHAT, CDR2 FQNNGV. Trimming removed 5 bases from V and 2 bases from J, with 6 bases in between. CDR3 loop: CASSGEQETQYF. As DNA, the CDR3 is TGTGCCAGCAGCGGGGAGCAAGAGACCCAGTACTTC.

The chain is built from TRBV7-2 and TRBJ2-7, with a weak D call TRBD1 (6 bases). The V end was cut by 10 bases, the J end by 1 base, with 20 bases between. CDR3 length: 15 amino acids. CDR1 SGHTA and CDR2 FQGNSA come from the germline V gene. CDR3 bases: TGTGCCACCTCGGAGGCCAGGGGTCCATCCTACGAGCAGTACTTC. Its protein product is CATSEARGPSYEQYF.

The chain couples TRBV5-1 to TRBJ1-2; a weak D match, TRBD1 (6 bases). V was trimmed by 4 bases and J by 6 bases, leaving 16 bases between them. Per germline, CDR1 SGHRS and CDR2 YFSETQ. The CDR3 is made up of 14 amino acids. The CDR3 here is CASSLQGGVDGYTF. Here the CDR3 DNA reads TGCGCCAGCAGCCTACAAGGGGGAGTCGATGGCTACACCTTC.

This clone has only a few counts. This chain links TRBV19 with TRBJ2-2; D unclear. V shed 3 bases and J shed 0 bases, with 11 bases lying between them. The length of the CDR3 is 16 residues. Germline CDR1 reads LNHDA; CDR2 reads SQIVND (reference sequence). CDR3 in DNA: TGTGCCAGTAGTATCATAGGCAGCGCGAACACCGGGGAGCTGTTTTTT. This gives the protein CASSIIGSANTGELFF.

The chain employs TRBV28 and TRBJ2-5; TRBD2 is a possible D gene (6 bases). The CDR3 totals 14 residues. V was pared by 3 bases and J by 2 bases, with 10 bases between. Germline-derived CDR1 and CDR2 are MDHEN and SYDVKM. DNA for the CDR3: TGTGCCAGCAGTTTGGCCGGGGGTCAAGAGACCCAGTACTTC. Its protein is CASSLAGGQETQYF. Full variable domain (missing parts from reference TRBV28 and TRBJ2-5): DVKVTQSSRYLVKRTGEKVFLECVQDMDHENMFWYRQDPGLGLRLIYFSYDVKMKEKGDIPEGYSVSREKKERFSLILESASTNQTSMYLCASSLAGGQETQYFGPGTRLLVL.

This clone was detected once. The CDR3 sequence is CASRVDFSGNTIYF. Here the CDR3 DNA reads TGTGCCAGCCGCGTCGATTTCTCTGGAAACACCATATATTTT. This chain joins TRBV11-2 and TRBJ1-3; no reliable D call. Germline V gene data show CDR1 as SGHAT and CDR2 as FQNNGV. This CDR3 is built from 14 residues. V lost 8 bases to trimming and J lost 0 bases, with 11 bases between them.

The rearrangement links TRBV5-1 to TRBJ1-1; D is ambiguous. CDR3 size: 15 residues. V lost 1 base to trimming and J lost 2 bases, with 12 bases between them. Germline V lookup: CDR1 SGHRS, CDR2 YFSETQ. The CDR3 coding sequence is TGCGCCAGCAGCTTGATTACCGGGTCAAACACTGAAGCTTTCTTT. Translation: CASSLITGSNTEAFF.

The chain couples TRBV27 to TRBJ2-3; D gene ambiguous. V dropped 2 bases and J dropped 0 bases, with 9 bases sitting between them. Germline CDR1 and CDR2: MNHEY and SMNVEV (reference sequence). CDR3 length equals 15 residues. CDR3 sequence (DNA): TGTGCCAGCAGTTTACGGCTAGTTAGCACAGATACGCAGTATTTT. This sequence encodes CASSLRLVSTDTQYF.

CDR3 amino acids: CASSPRLGASLKYGYTF. CDR3 nucleotides: TGTGCCAGCAGTCCCCGTTTAGGGGCTTCCCTGAAGTATGGCTACACCTTC. V gene TRBV28 combines with J gene TRBJ1-2, with a weak D call TRBD1 (5 bases). V lost 5 bases to trimming and J lost 5 bases, with 24 bases between them. CDR3 length: 17 residues. CDR1 and CDR2 (germline): MDHEN, SYDVKM.

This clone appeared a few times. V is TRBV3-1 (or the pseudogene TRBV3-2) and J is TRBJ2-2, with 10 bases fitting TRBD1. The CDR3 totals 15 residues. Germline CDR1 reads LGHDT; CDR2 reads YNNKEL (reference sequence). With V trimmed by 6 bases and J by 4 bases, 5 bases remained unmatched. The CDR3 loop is CASRPRQGATGELFF. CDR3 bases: TGTGCCAGCAGACCCCGACAGGGGGCCACCGGGGAGCTGTTTTTT.

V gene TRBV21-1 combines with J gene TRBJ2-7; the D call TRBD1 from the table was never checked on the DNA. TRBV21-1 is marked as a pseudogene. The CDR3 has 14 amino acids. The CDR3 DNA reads TGTGCCAGCAGCACTACCAGGGAACACTACGAGCAGTACGTC. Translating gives CASSTTREHYEQYV.

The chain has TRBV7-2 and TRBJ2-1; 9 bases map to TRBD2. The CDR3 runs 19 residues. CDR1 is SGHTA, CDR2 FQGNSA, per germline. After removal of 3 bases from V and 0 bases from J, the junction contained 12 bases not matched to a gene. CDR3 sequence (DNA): TGTGCCAGCAGCTTCCCAGCGGGGGGCCTCCTCAGCTCCTACAATGAGCAGTTCTTC. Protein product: CASSFPAGGLLSSYNEQFF.

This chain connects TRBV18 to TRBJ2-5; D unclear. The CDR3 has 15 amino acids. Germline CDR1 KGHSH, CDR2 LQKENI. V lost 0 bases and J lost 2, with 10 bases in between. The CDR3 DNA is TGTGCCAGCTCACCACCGGTGGCGGTTCAAGAGACCCAGTACTTC. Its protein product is CASSPPVAVQETQYF.

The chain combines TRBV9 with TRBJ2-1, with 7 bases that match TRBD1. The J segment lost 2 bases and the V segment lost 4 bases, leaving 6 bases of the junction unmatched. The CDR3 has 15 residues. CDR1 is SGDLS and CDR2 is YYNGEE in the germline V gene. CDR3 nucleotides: TGTGCCAGCAGCTCCCGACAGGGCCCCTACAATGAGCAGTTCTTC. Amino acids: CASSSRQGPYNEQFF.

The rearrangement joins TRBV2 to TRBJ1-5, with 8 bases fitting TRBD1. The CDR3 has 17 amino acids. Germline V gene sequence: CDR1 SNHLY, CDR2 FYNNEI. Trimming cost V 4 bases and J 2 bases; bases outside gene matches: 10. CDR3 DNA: TGTGCCAGCAGTGCCTTCGGGGGACAGGTGGGCAATCAGCCCCAGCATTTT. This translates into CASSAFGGQVGNQPQHF. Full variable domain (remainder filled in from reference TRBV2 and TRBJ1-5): EPEVTQTPSHQVTQMGQEVILRCVPISNHLYFYWYRQILGQKVEFLVSFYNNEISEKSEIFDDQFSVERPDGSNFTLKIRSTKLEDSAMYFCASSAFGGQVGNQPQHFGDGTRLSIL.